The clone carrying this T cell receptor beta chain was observed a single time. Its specificity is unknown. The data were taken from a study of identifying expanded T cells in peripheral blood. Whole-study findings and limits: Differentially abundant clones: 0.95 to 1.5 between replicates, roughly 16 at around 14 days, under 25 at four. Clone count variance between roughly 2-week samples rose with total template count.

TCRdb keeps only in-frame clones here, not all; method: immunoSEQ multiplex PCR. Altogether more than 75,000 clones are present, roughly 86% being singletons, with the ten largest covering about 5.6%. This TCR came from a person aged 18-70 years in good health. The sample was blood.

CDR3 sequence reads: CASSLEGAQGDTQYF. The DNA of the CDR3 is TGCGCCAGCAGCTTGGAGGGGGCACAAGGAGATACGCAGTATTTT. V is TRBV5-1 and J is TRBJ2-3; TRBD1 matches at 7 bases. The trim removed 0 bases at V and 5 bases at J, leaving 6 bases unmatched. CDR1 is SGHRS, CDR2 YFSETQ, per germline. CDR3 length: 15 residues.